The 28 T cell receptor beta chains reported below all come from one sample, sequenced in a study of response to subunit inactivated influenza vaccine. TCRdb independently ran MiXCR on the RT-PCR reads; one entry per CDR3 protein. This table holds around 790,000 distinct CDR3 sequences, over 20% found once. Sequenced here: PBMCs from blood, sampled roughly 5 days after vaccination. These TCRs come from a man in his forties or fifties who received an inactivated influenza vaccine.

This chain connects TRBV27 to TRBJ1-4, with a tentative D call TRBD1 (5 bases). CDR1 MNHEY and CDR2 SMNVEV come from the germline V gene (reference sequence). The CDR3 has 15 amino acids. V was trimmed by 5 bases and J by 8 bases, leaving 18 bases between them. The CDR3 DNA reads TGTGCCAGCAGTCCCCAGGAGGGACGGTTGGAAAAACTGTTTTTT. As protein: CASSPQEGRLEKLFF. Variable domain in full (rest from reference TRBV27 and TRBJ1-4): EAQVTQNPRYLITVTGKKLTVTCSQNMNHEYMSWYRQDPGLGLRQIYYSMNVEVTDKGDVPEGYKVSRKEKRNFPLILESPSPNQTSLYFCASSPQEGRLEKLFFGSGTQLSVL.

The V gene is TRBV20-1, the J gene TRBJ2-3, with TRBD2 as a possible D gene (6 bases). V lost 3 bases, J lost 7 bases, and 14 bases lay in between. Germline CDR1 and CDR2: DFQATT and SNEGSKA (reference sequence). The CDR3 length is 13 residues. CDR3 loop: CSARGGRENTQYF. As DNA, the CDR3 is TGCAGTGCTAGGGGGGGTCGTGAAAATACGCAGTATTTT.

This clonotype was detected a few times. The genes are TRBV10-3 and TRBJ2-7; a possible D gene is TRBD1 (5 bases). Germline V gene lookup returns CDR1 ENHRY and CDR2 SYGVKD. This CDR3 has 13 residues. Trimming stripped 8 bases from V and 1 base from J, with 12 bases between. The CDR3 spells CAIGMTDSYEQYF. For the CDR3, the DNA is TGTGCCATCGGGATGACAGATTCCTACGAGCAGTACTTC.

This clonotype was seen only a few times. This chain joins TRBV3-1 and TRBJ2-4, with D possibly TRBD2 on 7 matching bases. Deletions cut 1 base from V and 9 bases from J, with 22 bases between. The CDR3 consists of 17 residues. Germline V gene data show CDR1 as LGHDT and CDR2 as YNNKEL (reference sequence). In nucleotides, the CDR3 is TGTGCCAGCAGCCAAGGAACGGCGGGGGCCACTGGGGGCATTCAGTACTTC. Protein sequence: CASSQGTAGATGGIQYF.

This clonotype showed up many times. The chain joins TRBV11-2 to TRBJ2-1; TRBD2 aligns across 14 bases. CDR3 length: 18 amino acids. With V trimmed by 5 bases and J by 6 bases, 12 bases remained unmatched. Germline assignment: CDR1 SGHAT and CDR2 FQNNGV. The CDR3 spells CASSGGLAGAGPSNEQFF. The DNA for the CDR3 is TGTGCCAGCAGCGGGGGACTAGCGGGGGCAGGTCCGAGCAATGAGCAGTTCTTC.

In this sample, this clonotype turned up a few times. The chain links TRBV5-4 to TRBJ1-6; 8 nucleotides align to TRBD1. Germline CDR1 and CDR2: SGHNT and YYREEE (reference sequence). This CDR3 comprises 14 residues. The junction had 5 bases not matched to a gene; V was cut back by 2 bases and J by 10 bases. CDR3 DNA: TGTGCCAGCAGCTTAGACAGGGGAACCTCACCCCTCCACTTT. Translating gives CASSLDRGTSPLHF.

The V and J genes are TRBV6-5 and TRBJ2-7; TRBD2 agrees at 9 bases. V was clipped by 3 bases and J by 0 bases; unmatched bases: 6. Germline V gives CDR1 MNHEY, CDR2 SVGAGI. CDR3 size: 16 residues. The CDR3 DNA reads as TGTGCCAGCAGTTATCCTAGCGGGGCCGACTCCTACGAGCAGTACTTC. Residues: CASSYPSGADSYEQYF.

This clonotype was seen more than once but under ten times. V and J are TRBV5-1 and TRBJ2-2; 10 positions match TRBD2. Looked up from germline, CDR1 is SGHRS and CDR2 is YFSETQ. The CDR3 contains 16 residues. Losses at the gene ends were 1 base for V and 2 bases for J; bases not matched to a gene: 2. Written as DNA, the CDR3 is TGCGCCAGCAGCTTGAGACTAGCGGGCAACACCGGGGAGCTGTTTTTT. Protein: CASSLRLAGNTGELFF.

This clonotype was counted a few times. The J gene is TRBJ1-5, the V gene TRBV6-1; maybe TRBD1 (6 bases). The CDR3 spans 15 residues. The V gene lost 5 bases and the J gene lost 2 bases, with 13 bases spanning the gap. CDR1 and CDR2 from the germline V gene are MNHNS and SASEGT. CDR3: CASSPWAGGNQPQHF. The CDR3 DNA sequence: TGTGCCAGCAGTCCCTGGGCAGGGGGCAATCAGCCCCAGCATTTT.

At least ten counts were recorded for this clonotype. This chain joins TRBV5-6 and TRBJ1-6, with 8 bases matching TRBD1. This CDR3 has 14 amino acids. The germline V gene encodes CDR1 SGHDT and CDR2 YYEEEE. V lost 0 bases, J lost 9 bases, and 2 bases stayed unmatched. The CDR3 nucleotides read TGTGCCAGCAGCTTGGGGGACAGGAGTTCACCCCTCCACTTT. Its protein product is CASSLGDRSSPLHF.

This clonotype was recorded a few times. The chain links TRBV7-9 to TRBJ2-5; D call uncertain. The CDR3 is 12 residues long. V shed 5 bases and J shed 7 bases, with 11 bases lying between them. CDR1 SEHNR and CDR2 FQNEAQ come from the germline V gene (reference sequence). The CDR3 DNA sequence: TGTGCCAGCAGCCCTGGATCAGGGACCCAGTACTTC. Protein: CASSPGSGTQYF.

This clonotype appeared a few times. The genes are TRBV4-1 and TRBJ2-7, with a possible D match to TRBD1 (5 bases). The ends were cut back, 4 bases at V and 5 bases at J, with 12 bases in the middle. There are 13 residues in the CDR3. Germline-derived CDR1 and CDR2 are MGHRA and YSYEKL. The CDR3 bases are TGCGCCAGCAGCCGCCCCTTAGGGGACGAGCAGTACTTC. Its translation: CASSRPLGDEQYF.

The CDR3 DNA reads TGTGCCAGCAGCTCCGCAGGGGGATTCGGCCACAAAAACATTCAGTACTTC. It yields the protein CASSSAGGFGHKNIQYF. The rearrangement links TRBV7-9 to TRBJ2-4; the match to TRBD1 covers 7 bases. Germline assignment: CDR1 SEHNR and CDR2 FQNEAQ (reference sequence). V was clipped by 4 bases and J by 3 bases; unmatched bases: 12. CDR3 length: 17 residues.

The chain joins TRBV5-1 to TRBJ1-1; unclear D gene. V was shortened by 4 bases and J by 4 bases, with 14 bases between the two germline ends. CDR3 size: 14 residues. CDR1 SGHRS and CDR2 YFSETQ come from the germline V gene. The CDR3 sequence is CASSAGWGSTEAFF. In DNA form, the CDR3 reads TGCGCCAGCAGCGCCGGATGGGGTAGCACTGAAGCTTTCTTT.

The rearrangement links TRBV29-1 to TRBJ2-7, with unresolved D. CDR3 length: 14 residues. Trimming left V 2 bases short and J 0 bases short, with 11 bases between. Germline V CDR1 and CDR2: SQVTM, ANQGSEA. The CDR3, as DNA: TGCAGCGTTGAATTCAGGTTGGGCTCCTACGAGCAGTACTTC. As protein: CSVEFRLGSYEQYF.

The CDR3 loop is CASSRLAGTHNEQFF. CDR3 sequence (DNA): TGCGCCAGCAGCCGACTAGCGGGAACCCACAATGAGCAGTTCTTC. The J gene is TRBJ2-1, the V gene TRBV10-2, with 11 nucleotides matching TRBD2. The germline gives CDR1 WSHSY, CDR2 SAAADI. This CDR3 comprises 15 residues. J was trimmed by 5 bases and V by 6 bases; bases with no gene match: 6.

V is TRBV28 and J is TRBJ2-3; perhaps TRBD1 as D (6 bases). V lost 4 bases to trimming and J lost 1 base, with 12 bases between them. Germline assignment: CDR1 MDHEN and CDR2 SYDVKM. CDR3 length: 15 amino acids. The CDR3 nucleotides read TGTGCCAGCAGTTCAGGGGAAGTGGGCACAGATACGCAGTATTTT. Its translation is CASSSGEVGTDTQYF. Based on the CDR3 plus reference TRBV28 and TRBJ2-3, the full variable domain is DVKVTQSSRYLVKRTGEKVFLECVQDMDHENMFWYRQDPGLGLRLIYFSYDVKMKEKGDIPEGYSVSREKKERFSLILESASTNQTSMYLCASSSGEVGTDTQYFGPGTRLTVL.

The chain has TRBV12-3 or TRBV12-4 and TRBJ2-2, with 9 bases that match TRBD2. CDR3 length: 17 amino acids. After removal of 0 bases from V and 2 bases from J, the junction contained 4 bases not matched to a gene. The CDR3 is CASSLAAGGPNTGELFF. The CDR3 bases are TGTGCCAGCAGTTTAGCAGCGGGGGGCCCTAACACCGGGGAGCTGTTTTTT.

There are a few counts of this clonotype. The chain carries TRBV27 and TRBJ2-7; TRBD1 is a possible D gene (6 bases). Per germline, CDR1 MNHEY and CDR2 SMNVEV (reference sequence). CDR3 length: 16 residues. Deletions cut 0 bases from V and 2 bases from J, with 14 bases between. The DNA of the CDR3 is TGTGCCAGCAGTTTATCGACCCAGGGGTCCGCCTACGAGCAGTACTTC. Its translation: CASSLSTQGSAYEQYF.

This chain joins TRBV20-1 and TRBJ2-1; D remains unclear. The CDR3 consists of 16 residues. The V end was cut by 6 bases, the J end by 9 bases, with 27 bases between. In germline, CDR1 is DFQATT, CDR2 SNEGSKA (reference sequence). The DNA of the CDR3 is TGCAGTGCCCTGCCGTTTAGCCCTTCCGGTTGGGGTGAGCAGTTCTTC. This gives the protein CSALPFSPSGWGEQFF.

This clonotype was recorded once. The chain employs TRBV10-3 and TRBJ2-7; maybe TRBD1 (6 bases). This CDR3 contains 12 residues. Germline-derived CDR1 and CDR2 are ENHRY and SYGVKD. Trimming pared 10 bases from V and 5 bases from J, leaving 15 bases between. The CDR3 protein is CATTGIGDEQYF. CDR3 DNA sequence: TGTGCCACCACAGGGATTGGAGACGAGCAGTACTTC.

This chain connects TRBV12-3 or TRBV12-4 to TRBJ1-4; TRBD1 might be the D (5 bases). Deletions cut 5 bases from V and 14 bases from J, with 21 bases between. The CDR3 is made up of 14 amino acids. The CDR3 reads CASSPPEAGRSLFF. The CDR3 DNA reads as TGTGCCAGCAGTCCACCCGAGGCGGGACGGTCTCTGTTTTTT.

This clonotype appeared a few times. This chain uses TRBV20-1 with TRBJ1-4, with unresolved D. V lost 1 base to trimming and J lost 9 bases, with 15 bases between them. The CDR3 length is 14 residues. Germline V gene sequence: CDR1 DFQATT, CDR2 SNEGSKA (reference sequence). CDR3 sequence (DNA): TGCAGTGCTAGAGCGGCCAACGACGGGCAAAAACTGTTTTTT. Amino acids: CSARAANDGQKLFF.

CDR3 bases: TGCGCCAGCAGTGAGTCACCGGGACAGGGGATCGGCTCCTACAATGAGCAGTTCTTC. Its protein product is CASSESPGQGIGSYNEQFF. This chain connects TRBV10-2 to TRBJ2-1; 10 nucleotides match TRBD1. The CDR3 sequence is 19 residues long. The V and J ends lost 0 bases and 0 bases, in that order; junction bases with no gene match: 8. Germline CDR1 reads WSHSY; CDR2 reads SAAADI.

This clonotype was seen many times. CDR3: CSAVNPGTGVEQYF. DNA for the CDR3: TGCAGTGCTGTTAATCCCGGGACAGGGGTCGAGCAGTACTTC. The V and J genes are TRBV20-1 and TRBJ2-7; 10 bases align to TRBD1. The CDR3 is 14 amino acids. The V and J ends lost 5 bases and 6 bases, in that order; junction bases with no gene match: 10. Germline CDR1 DFQATT, CDR2 SNEGSKA (reference sequence).

V and J are TRBV20-1 and TRBJ2-7; possibly TRBD2 for D (5 bases). The length of the CDR3 is 12 residues. Germline CDR1 and CDR2: DFQATT and SNEGSKA (reference sequence). Trimming removed 4 bases at V and 2 bases at J, with 9 bases between. The CDR3 region has the DNA TGCAGTGCTAAAAACGGGGCCTACGAGCAGTACTTC. It is translated as CSAKNGAYEQYF.

This clonotype showed up just a few times. The chain links TRBV29-1 to TRBJ1-1; 7 nucleotides align to TRBD1. CDR1 and CDR2 from the germline V gene are SQVTM and ANQGSEA. V shed 6 bases and J 8 bases; nucleotides not matched to a gene: 12. This CDR3 is 13 amino acids long. CDR3 coding DNA: TGCAGCGTGGTAGCCGGGACAGCCAAAGAAGCTTTCTTT. Translated: CSVVAGTAKEAFF.

This clonotype was seen at least ten times. V and J are TRBV7-8 and TRBJ2-1; TRBD1 might be the D (6 bases). V was trimmed by 1 base and J by 8 bases, leaving 15 bases between them. CDR3 length: 15 residues. Per the germline V gene, CDR1 is SGHVS and CDR2 is FQNEAQ. The CDR3 nucleotides are TGTGCCAGCAGCTTAGATGGGGGCGGGTTCGATGAGCAGTTCTTC. It encodes CASSLDGGGFDEQFF.